This record covers a single TCR beta chain. What it binds is unknown. Unique molecular identifiers were affixed to single, distinct cDNA molecules. Each CDR3 protein is one row after TCRdb ran MiXCR on the 5' RACE reads. The sample shows 62,000 or so distinct CDR3 sequences, around 9.9% of them seen only once. The data are from a study of early T cells in non-severe SARS-CoV-2 infection. Looking at the study overall: Bulk RNA isolated from unsorted whole blood underwent sequencing; chains were not paired. Study-wide results and limits: The VDJdb matching leaned toward anti-spike CD8 responses and overlooked private and CD4 specificities.

Germline-derived CDR1 and CDR2 are SGHKS and YYEKEE (reference sequence). Trimming removed 4 bases from V and 6 bases from J, with 10 bases in between. This CDR3 has 13 amino acids. The clonotype was recovered from an adult who was a healthcare worker with PCR-confirmed SARS-CoV-2 infection or an uninfected control (not recorded which). The material sequenced was whole blood. This chain joins TRBV5-5 and TRBJ2-2; D is uncertain. This CDR3 reads CASSLRNPGELFF. The CDR3 DNA is TGTGCCAGCAGCCTGCGAAATCCCGGGGAGCTGTTTTTT.